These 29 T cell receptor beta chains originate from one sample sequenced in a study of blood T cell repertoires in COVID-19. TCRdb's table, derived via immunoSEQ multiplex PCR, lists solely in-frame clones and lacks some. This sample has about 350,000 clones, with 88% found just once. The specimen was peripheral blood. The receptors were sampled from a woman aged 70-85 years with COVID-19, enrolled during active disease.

Here the CDR3 DNA reads TGTGCCAGCAGCGTAGTGGGACAGGCATACAATGAGCAGTTCTTC. Its protein product is CASSVVGQAYNEQFF. The gene calls are TRBV9 and TRBJ2-1, with 8 bases identical to TRBD1. Germline assignment: CDR1 SGDLS and CDR2 YYNGEE. The J segment lost 4 bases and the V segment lost 0 bases, leaving 3 bases of the junction unmatched. CDR3 length: 15 amino acids.

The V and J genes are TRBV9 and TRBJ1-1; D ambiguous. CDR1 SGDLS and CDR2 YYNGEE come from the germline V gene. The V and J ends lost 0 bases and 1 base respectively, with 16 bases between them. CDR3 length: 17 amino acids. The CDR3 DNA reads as TGTGCCAGCAGCGTAGCTTACAGTGAGCAATGGAACACTGAAGCTTTCTTT. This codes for CASSVAYSEQWNTEAFF.

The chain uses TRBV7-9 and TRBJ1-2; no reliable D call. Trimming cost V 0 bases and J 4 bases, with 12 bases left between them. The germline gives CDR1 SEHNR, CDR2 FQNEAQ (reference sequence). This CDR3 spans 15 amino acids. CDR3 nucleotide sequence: TGTGCCAGCAGCTTAGCGGTGGCGGTTACCTATGGCTACACCTTC. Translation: CASSLAVAVTYGYTF.

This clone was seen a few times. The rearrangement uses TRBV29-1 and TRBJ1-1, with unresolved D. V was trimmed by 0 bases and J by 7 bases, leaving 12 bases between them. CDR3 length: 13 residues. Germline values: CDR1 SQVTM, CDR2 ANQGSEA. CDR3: CSVEEPGRYEAFF. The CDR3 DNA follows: TGCAGCGTTGAAGAGCCTGGGCGATATGAAGCTTTCTTT.

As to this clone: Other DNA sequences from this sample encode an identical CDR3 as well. The CDR3, as DNA: TGTGCCAGCAGCCTAGGACAGTTGAACACTGAAGCTTTCTTT. Amino acid sequence: CASSLGQLNTEAFF. This chain uses TRBV3-1 (or the pseudogene TRBV3-2) with TRBJ1-1; possibly TRBD1 for D (6 bases). Germline CDR1 and CDR2: LGHDT and YNNKEL (reference sequence). The CDR3 sequence is 14 residues long. Trimming took 4 bases from V and 0 from J, leaving 9 bases between them.

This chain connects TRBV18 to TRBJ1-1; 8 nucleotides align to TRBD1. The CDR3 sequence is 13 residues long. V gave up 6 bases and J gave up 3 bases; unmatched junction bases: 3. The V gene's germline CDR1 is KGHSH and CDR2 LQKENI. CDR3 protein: CASSQDRDTEAFF. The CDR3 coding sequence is TGTGCCAGCTCCCAGGACAGGGACACTGAAGCTTTCTTT.

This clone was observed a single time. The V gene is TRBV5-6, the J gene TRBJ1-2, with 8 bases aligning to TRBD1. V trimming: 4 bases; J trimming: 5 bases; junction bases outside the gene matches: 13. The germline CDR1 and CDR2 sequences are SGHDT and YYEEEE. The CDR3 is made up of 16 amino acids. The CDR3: CASSILPTGVGYGYTF. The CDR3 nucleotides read TGTGCCAGCAGCATCCTACCGACAGGGGTAGGGTATGGCTACACCTTC.

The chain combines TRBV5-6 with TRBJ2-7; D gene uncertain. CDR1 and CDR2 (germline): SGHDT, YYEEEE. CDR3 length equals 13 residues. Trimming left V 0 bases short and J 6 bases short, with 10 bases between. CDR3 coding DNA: TGTGCCAGCAGCTTGGGGGCAGGCCTCGAGCAGTACTTC. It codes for CASSLGAGLEQYF. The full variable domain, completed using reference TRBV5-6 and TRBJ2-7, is DAGVTQSPTHLIKTRGQQVTLRCSPKSGHDTVSWYQQALGQGPQFIFQYYEEEERQRGNFPDRFSGHQFPNYSSELNVNALLLGDSALYLCASSLGAGLEQYFGPGTRLTVT.

In DNA, the CDR3 is TGTGCCAGCAGTCTTTCGACTAGCGGGGGGCACAATGAGCAGTTCTTC. Translating gives CASSLSTSGGHNEQFF. The rearrangement uses TRBV27 and TRBJ2-1; 13 nucleotides align to TRBD2. The germline V gene has CDR1 MNHEY and CDR2 SMNVEV (reference sequence). The CDR3 consists of 16 residues. V shed 5 bases, J shed 5 bases, and the junction held 6 bases outside the gene matches.

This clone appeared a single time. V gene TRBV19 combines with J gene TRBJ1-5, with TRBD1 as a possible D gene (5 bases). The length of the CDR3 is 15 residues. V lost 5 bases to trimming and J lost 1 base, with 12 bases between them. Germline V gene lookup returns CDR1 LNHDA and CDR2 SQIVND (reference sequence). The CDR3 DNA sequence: TGTGCCAGTAGTGCCAGGGTTAGGAGCAATCAGCCCCAGCATTTT. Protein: CASSARVRSNQPQHF.

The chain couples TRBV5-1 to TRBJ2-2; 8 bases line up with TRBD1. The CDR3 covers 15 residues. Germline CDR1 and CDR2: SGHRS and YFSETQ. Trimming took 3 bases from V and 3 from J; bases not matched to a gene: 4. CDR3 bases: TGCGCCAGCAGCTGGACAGGGCAAGACACCGGGGAGCTGTTTTTT. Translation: CASSWTGQDTGELFF.

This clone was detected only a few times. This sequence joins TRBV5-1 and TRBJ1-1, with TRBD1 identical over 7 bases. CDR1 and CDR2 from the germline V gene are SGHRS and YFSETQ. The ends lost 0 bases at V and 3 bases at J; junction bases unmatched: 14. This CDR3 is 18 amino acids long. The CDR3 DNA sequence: TGCGCCAGCAGCTTGGACTGGGGTAAGAGGGGGCAGGACACTGAAGCTTTCTTT. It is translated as CASSLDWGKRGQDTEAFF.

CDR3 bases: TGTGCCAGCAGCTTAAGGCAAACAGGGAATTCACCCCTCCACTTT. Its protein product is CASSLRQTGNSPLHF. The rearrangement links TRBV7-9 to TRBJ1-6, with a weak D call TRBD1 (6 bases). The V end lost 2 bases, the J end lost 7 bases, and 12 bases lay between the germline ends. There are 15 residues in the CDR3. CDR1 SEHNR and CDR2 FQNEAQ come from the germline V gene (reference sequence).

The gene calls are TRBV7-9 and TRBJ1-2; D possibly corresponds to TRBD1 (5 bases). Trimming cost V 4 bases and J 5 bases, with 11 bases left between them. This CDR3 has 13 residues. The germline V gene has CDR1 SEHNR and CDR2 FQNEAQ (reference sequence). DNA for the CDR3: TGTGCCAGCAGCTCACACTCAGGGTATGGCTACACCTTC. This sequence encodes CASSSHSGYGYTF.

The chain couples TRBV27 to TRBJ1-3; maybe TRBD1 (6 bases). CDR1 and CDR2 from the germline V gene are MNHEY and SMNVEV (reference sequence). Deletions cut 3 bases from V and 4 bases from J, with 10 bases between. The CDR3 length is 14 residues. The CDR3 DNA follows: TGTGCCAGCAGTTTCAGGGGAGGGGGAAACACCATATATTTT. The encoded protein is CASSFRGGGNTIYF.

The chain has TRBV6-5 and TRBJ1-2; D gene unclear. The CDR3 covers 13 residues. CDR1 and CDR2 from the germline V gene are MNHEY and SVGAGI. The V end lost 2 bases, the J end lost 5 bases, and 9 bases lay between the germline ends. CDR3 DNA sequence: TGTGCCAGCAGTTACCAGTCGGGTTATGGCTACACCTTC. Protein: CASSYQSGYGYTF.

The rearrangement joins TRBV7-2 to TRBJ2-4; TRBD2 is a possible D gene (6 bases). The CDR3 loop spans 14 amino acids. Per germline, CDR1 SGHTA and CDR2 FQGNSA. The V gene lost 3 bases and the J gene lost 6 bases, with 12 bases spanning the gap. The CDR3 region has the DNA TGTGCCAGCAGCTTCGGGGGAATGGGAAACATTCAGTACTTC. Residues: CASSFGGMGNIQYF.

The CDR3 protein is CASSSPYRGNTQYF. DNA for the CDR3: TGTGCCAGCAGTTCACCCTACAGGGGGAATACGCAGTATTTT. V gene TRBV27 combines with J gene TRBJ2-3; TRBD1 matches 8 bases. Germline lookup yields CDR1 MNHEY and CDR2 SMNVEV (reference sequence). The CDR3 has 14 amino acids. Trimming cost V 4 bases and J 7 bases; bases outside gene matches: 7.

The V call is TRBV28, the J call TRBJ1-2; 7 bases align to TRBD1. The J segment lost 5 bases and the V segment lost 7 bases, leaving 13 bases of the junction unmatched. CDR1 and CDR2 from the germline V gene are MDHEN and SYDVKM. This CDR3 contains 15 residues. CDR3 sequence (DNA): TGTGCCAGCACCTCGGCGGAGGGGGCTGGATATGGCTACACCTTC. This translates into CASTSAEGAGYGYTF.

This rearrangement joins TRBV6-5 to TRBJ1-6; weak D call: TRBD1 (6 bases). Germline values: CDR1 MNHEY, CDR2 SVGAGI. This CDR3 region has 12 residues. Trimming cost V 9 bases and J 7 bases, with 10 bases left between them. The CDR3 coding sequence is TGTGCCAGTAACAGGGTCAATTCACCCCTCCACTTT. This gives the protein CASNRVNSPLHF.

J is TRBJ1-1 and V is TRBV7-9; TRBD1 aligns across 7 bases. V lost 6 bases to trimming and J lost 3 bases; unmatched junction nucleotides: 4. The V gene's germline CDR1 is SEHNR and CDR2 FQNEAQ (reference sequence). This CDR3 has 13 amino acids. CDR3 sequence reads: CASRFGTDTEAFF. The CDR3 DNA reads TGTGCCAGCAGGTTCGGGACAGACACTGAAGCTTTCTTT. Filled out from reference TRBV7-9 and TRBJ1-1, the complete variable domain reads DTGVSQNPRHKITKRGQNVTFRCDPISEHNRLYWYRQTLGQGPEFLTYFQNEAQLEKSRLLSDRFSAERPKGSFSTLEIQRTEQGDSAMYLCASRFGTDTEAFFGQGTRLTVV.

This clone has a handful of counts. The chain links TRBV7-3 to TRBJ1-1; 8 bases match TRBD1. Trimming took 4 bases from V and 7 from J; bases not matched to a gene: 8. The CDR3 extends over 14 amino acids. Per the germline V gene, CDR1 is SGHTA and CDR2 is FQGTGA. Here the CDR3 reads CASSSTGALDEAFF. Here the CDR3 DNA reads TGTGCCAGCAGCTCGACAGGGGCTTTGGATGAAGCTTTCTTT.

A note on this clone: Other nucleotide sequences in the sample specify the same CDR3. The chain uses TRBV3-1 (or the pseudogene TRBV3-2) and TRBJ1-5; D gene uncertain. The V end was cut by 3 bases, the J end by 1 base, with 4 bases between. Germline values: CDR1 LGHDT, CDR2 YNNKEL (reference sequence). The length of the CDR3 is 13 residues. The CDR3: CASSQGSNQPQHF. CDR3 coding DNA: TGTGCCAGCAGCCAGGGCAGCAATCAGCCCCAGCATTTT.

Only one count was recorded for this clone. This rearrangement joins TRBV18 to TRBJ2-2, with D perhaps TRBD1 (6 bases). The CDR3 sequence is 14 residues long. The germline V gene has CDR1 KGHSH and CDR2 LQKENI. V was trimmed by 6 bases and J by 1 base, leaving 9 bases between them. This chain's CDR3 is CASSPGQNTGELFF. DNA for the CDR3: TGTGCCAGCTCGCCGGGACAGAACACCGGGGAGCTGTTTTTT.

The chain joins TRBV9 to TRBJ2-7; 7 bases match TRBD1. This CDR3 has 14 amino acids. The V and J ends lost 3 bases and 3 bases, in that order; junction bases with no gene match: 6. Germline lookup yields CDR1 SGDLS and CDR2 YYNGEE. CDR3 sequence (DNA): TGTGCCAGCAGCGCCCCTGGGGACAGCTACGAGCAGTACTTC. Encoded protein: CASSAPGDSYEQYF.

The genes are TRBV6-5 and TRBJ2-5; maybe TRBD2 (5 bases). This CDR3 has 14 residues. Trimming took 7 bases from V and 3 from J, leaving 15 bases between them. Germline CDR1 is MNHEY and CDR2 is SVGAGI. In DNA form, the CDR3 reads TGTGCCAGCAAGGGAAGTCCAGCGGAAGAGACCCAGTACTTC. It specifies CASKGSPAEETQYF.

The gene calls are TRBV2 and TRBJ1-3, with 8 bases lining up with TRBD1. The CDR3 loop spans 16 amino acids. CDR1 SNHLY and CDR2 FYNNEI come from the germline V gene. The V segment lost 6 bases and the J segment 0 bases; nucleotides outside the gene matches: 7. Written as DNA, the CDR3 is TGTGCCAGCAGCAGACAGGGGTCCTACTCTGGAAACACCATATATTTT. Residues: CASSRQGSYSGNTIYF.

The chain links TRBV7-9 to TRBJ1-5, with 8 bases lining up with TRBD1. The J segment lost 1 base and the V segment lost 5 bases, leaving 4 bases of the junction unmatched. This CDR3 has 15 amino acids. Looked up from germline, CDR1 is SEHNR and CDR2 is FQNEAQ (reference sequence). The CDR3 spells CASSTDRESNQPQHF. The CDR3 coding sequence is TGTGCCAGCAGCACGGACAGGGAGAGCAATCAGCCCCAGCATTTT.

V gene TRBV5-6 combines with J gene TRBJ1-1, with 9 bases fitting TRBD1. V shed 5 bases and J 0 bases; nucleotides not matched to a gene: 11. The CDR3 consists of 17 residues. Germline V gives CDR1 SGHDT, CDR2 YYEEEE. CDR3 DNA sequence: TGTGCCAGCAGTTATCCGGGACAGGGAGGTTTGAACACTGAAGCTTTCTTT. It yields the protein CASSYPGQGGLNTEAFF.